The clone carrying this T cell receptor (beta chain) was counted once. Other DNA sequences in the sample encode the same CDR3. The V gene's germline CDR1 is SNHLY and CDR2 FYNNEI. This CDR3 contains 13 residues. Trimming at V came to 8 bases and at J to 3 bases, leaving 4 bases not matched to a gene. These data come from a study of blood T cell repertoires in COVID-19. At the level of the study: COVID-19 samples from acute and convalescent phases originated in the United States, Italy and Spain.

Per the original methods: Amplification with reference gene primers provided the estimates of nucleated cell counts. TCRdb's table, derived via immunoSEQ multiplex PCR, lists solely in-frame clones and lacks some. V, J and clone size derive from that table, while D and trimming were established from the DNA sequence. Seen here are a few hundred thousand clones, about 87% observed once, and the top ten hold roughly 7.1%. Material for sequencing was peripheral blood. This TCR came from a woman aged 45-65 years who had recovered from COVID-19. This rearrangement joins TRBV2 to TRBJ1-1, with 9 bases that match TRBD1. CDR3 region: CASSWTGDTEAFF. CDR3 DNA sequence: TGTGCCAGCTCGTGGACAGGGGACACTGAAGCTTTCTTT.